Presented here are 9 T cell receptor beta chains from one specimen sequenced in a study of blood T cell repertoires in COVID-19. Clones were sequenced by immunoSEQ multiplex PCR, and TCRdb holds only the in-frame ones, with some missing. Of some 260,000 clones in the sample, about nine tenths were seen once. The sample taken for sequencing was PBMCs or T cells enriched from blood (not recorded which). The receptor source for this set is a man aged 35-49 years who had recovered from COVID-19.

V and J are TRBV30 and TRBJ1-4, with D possibly matching TRBD1 (5 bases). The CDR3 extends over 14 amino acids. Germline V lookup: CDR1 GTSNPN, CDR2 SVGIG (reference sequence). Trimming removed 7 bases from V and 8 bases from J, with 20 bases in between. The CDR3 sequence: CASSPGRRDEKLFF. Here the CDR3 DNA reads TGTGCCTCCTCACCCGGACGGAGGGACGAAAAACTGTTTTTT.

This clone was detected only a few times. The chain couples TRBV7-8 to TRBJ2-7, with 7 bases that match TRBD1. The trim removed 2 bases at V and 3 bases at J, leaving 19 bases unmatched. The CDR3 contains 19 residues. The germline gives CDR1 SGHVS, CDR2 FQNEAQ. CDR3: CASSLPPPPRDRIIYEQYF. CDR3 nucleotide sequence: TGTGCCAGCAGCTTACCCCCACCACCCCGGGACAGAATCATCTACGAGCAGTACTTC.

The J gene is TRBJ2-7, the V gene TRBV21-1; TRBD2 was called by the table and not checked on the DNA. TRBV21-1 is described as a pseudogene. The CDR3 length is 16 residues. The CDR3 nucleotides read TGTGCCAGCAGCCTAGGGACTAGCGGGAGGCTAAAGGAGCAGTACTTC. Its protein is CASSLGTSGRLKEQYF.

The chain combines TRBV5-1 with TRBJ2-2; 7 bases map to TRBD1. After removal of 1 base from V and 6 bases from J, the junction contained 9 bases not matched to a gene. The length of the CDR3 is 16 residues. In germline, CDR1 is SGHRS, CDR2 YFSETQ. CDR3 region: CASSLFTGEVPGELFF. The CDR3 region has the DNA TGCGCCAGCAGCTTGTTCACAGGGGAAGTTCCCGGGGAGCTGTTTTTT.

This clone occurred once. V usage is TRBV28 and J usage is TRBJ2-3, with D tentatively TRBD2 (6 bases). CDR3 length: 15 amino acids. Germline values: CDR1 MDHEN, CDR2 SYDVKM. Trimming removed 5 bases at V and 2 bases at J, with 14 bases between. CDR3 in amino acids: CASSPAAGYTDTQYF. Written as DNA, the CDR3 is TGTGCCAGCAGTCCCGCGGCGGGGTACACAGATACGCAGTATTTT.

This sequence joins TRBV19 and TRBJ1-2; perhaps TRBD1 as D (5 bases). This CDR3 comprises 14 residues. V was trimmed by 1 base and J by 4 bases, leaving 10 bases between them. Germline values: CDR1 LNHDA, CDR2 SQIVND (reference sequence). CDR3 sequence (DNA): TGTGCCAGTAGTATAGGGGGCTTCAGCTATGGCTACACCTTC. It specifies CASSIGGFSYGYTF.

Notes on this clone: A read error may produce the germline difference seen at one junction end. This sequence joins TRBV28 and TRBJ1-3; weak D call: TRBD1 (5 bases). Germline lookup yields CDR1 MDHEN and CDR2 SYDVKM. The CDR3 loop spans 13 amino acids. The DNA for the CDR3 is TGTGCCAGCCGTTTGGGACTCGGAAACACCATATATTTT. Translation gives CASRLGLGNTIYF. The whole variable domain, filled in from reference TRBV28 and TRBJ1-3, reads DVKVTQSSRYLVKRTGEKVFLECVQDMDHENMFWYRQDPGLGLRLIYFSYDVKMKEKGDIPEGYSVSREKKERFSLILESASTNQTSMYLCASRLGLGNTIYFGEGSWLTVV.

The rearrangement links TRBV9 to TRBJ1-5; 7 nucleotides align to TRBD1. The V segment lost 0 bases and the J segment 4 bases; nucleotides outside the gene matches: 1. This CDR3 is built from 14 residues. CDR1 is SGDLS, CDR2 YYNGEE, per germline. The CDR3 region has the DNA TGTGCCAGCAGCGTAGGACAGGGAAATCAGCCCCAGCATTTT. Translating it yields CASSVGQGNQPQHF.

J is TRBJ2-4 and V is TRBV4-1; 7 bases map to TRBD2. After removal of 2 bases from V and 2 bases from J, the junction contained 12 bases not matched to a gene. Germline CDR1 reads MGHRA; CDR2 reads YSYEKL. This CDR3 is 18 amino acids long. The CDR3 loop is CASSQYIPGLRTKNIQYF. CDR3 DNA sequence: TGCGCCAGCAGCCAATACATTCCGGGACTAAGGACCAAAAACATTCAGTACTTC.